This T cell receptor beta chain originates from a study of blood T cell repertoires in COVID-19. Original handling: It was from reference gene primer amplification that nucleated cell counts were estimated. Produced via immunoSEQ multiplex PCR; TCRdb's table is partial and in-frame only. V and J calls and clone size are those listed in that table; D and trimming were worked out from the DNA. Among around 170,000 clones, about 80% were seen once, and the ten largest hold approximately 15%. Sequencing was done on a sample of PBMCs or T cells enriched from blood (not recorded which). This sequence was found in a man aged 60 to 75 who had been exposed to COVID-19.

CDR3 sequence (DNA): TGCGCCAGCAGCCAAATCGGGAGGCCGGGGTTCTTC. The encoded protein is CASSQIGRPGFF. The rearrangement uses TRBV4-1 and TRBJ2-1; 7 positions match TRBD2. CDR3 length equals 12 residues. CDR1 and CDR2 from the germline V gene are MGHRA and YSYEKL. V shed 2 bases, J shed 15 bases, and the junction held 7 bases outside the gene matches.